This T cell receptor beta chain stems from a study of cytomegalovirus exposure and HLA in healthy donors. The CDR3 length is 18 residues. V lost 1 base and J 6 bases, leaving 22 bases between the germline ends. Germline V lookup: CDR1 MNHNS, CDR2 SASEGT. This clone appeared once. Its antigen is unidentified. Study-wide findings and caveats: A later analysis showed TCR association rates differing by HLA locus, peaking at DRB1 and lowest at HLA-C. Sequencing depth roughly uniform across donors was assumed in presence/absence analyses.

The PCR employed 60 Vbeta primers together with 13 Jbeta primers. Data came from immunoSEQ multiplex PCR; TCRdb stores just in-frame clones and leaves some out. The sample holds roughly 180,000 clones, approximately 78% seen once. This receptor was taken from a woman between 45 and 60 years old in good health and CMV-seropositive. The V and J genes are TRBV6-1 and TRBJ1-5; perhaps TRBD1 as D (5 bases). The sample consisted of PBMCs. DNA of the CDR3: TGTGCCAGCAGTGAAGTCTCCCCCGGCGGAGGGGCAAGTCAGCCCCAGCATTTT. Its translation is CASSEVSPGGGASQPQHF.